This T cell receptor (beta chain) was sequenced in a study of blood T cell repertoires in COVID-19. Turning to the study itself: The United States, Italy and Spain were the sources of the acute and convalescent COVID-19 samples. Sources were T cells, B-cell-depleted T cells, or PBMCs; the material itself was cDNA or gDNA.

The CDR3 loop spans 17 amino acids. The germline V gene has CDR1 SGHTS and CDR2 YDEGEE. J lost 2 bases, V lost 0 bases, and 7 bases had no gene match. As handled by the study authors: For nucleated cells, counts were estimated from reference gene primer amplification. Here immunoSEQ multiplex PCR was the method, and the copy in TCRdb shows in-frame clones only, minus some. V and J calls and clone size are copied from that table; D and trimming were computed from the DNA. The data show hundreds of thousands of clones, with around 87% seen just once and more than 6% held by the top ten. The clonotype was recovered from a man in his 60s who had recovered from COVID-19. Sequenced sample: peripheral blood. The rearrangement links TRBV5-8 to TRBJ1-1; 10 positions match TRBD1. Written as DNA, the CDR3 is TGTGCCAGCAGCTTGGCCCGGGACAGGGGCCGCAACACTGAAGCTTTCTTT. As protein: CASSLARDRGRNTEAFF.